The clone carrying this T cell receptor (beta chain) occurred a few times. The antigen is not known. This CDR3 comprises 19 residues. V was pared by 6 bases and J by 0 bases, with 25 bases between. The data originate from a study of neurological immune-mediated disorders. Study-level results: In HTLV-1-associated myelopathy, TCR clonal expansion was greatest, and in multiple sclerosis it was least, below healthy controls.

As to time point: longitudinal time-point 1 (baseline). From the 5' RACE reads, TCRdb called clonotypes with MiXCR, one entry per CDR3 protein. The table includes about 53,000 distinct CDR3 sequences, 10% detected once. The chain combines TRBV12-3 or TRBV12-4 with TRBJ2-3; TRBD1 might be the D (5 bases). Sequencing was carried out using PBMCs. This sequence originates from a woman aged 40 to 55 in good health. Here the CDR3 DNA reads TGTGCCAGCAGCTACAGGCGTTGGGTGCCGAAGGTCAGCACAGATACGCAGTATTTT. This translates into CASSYRRWVPKVSTDTQYF.